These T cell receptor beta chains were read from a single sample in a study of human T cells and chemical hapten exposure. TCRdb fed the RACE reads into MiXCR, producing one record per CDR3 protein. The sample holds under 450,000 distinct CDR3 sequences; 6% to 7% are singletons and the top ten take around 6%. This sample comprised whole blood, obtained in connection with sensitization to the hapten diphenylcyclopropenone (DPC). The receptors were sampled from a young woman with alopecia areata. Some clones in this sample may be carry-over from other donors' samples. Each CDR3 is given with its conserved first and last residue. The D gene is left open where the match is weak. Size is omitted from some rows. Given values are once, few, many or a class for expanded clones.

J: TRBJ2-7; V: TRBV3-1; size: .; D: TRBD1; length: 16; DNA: TGTGCCAGCAGCCCCTCAGGACAGGGGGAAGGCTACGAGCAGTACTTC; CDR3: CASSPSGQGEGYEQYF
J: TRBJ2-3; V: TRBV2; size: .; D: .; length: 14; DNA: TGTGCCAGCAGTGAGCAGGACTACACAGATACGCAGTATTTT; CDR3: CASSEQDYTDTQYF
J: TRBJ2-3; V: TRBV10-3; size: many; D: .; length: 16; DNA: TGTGCCATCAGTGCCTCCGGGGCGGCCGGCACAGATACGCAGTATTTT; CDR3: CAISASGAAGTDTQYF
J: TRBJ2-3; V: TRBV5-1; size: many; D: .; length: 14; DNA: TGCGCCAGCAGCTTGGTGACAGAGGCAGATACGCAGTATTTT; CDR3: CASSLVTEADTQYF
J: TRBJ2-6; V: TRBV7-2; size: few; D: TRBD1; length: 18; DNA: TGTGCCAGCAGCTTAAATCCTACTACAGGGGAAGGGGCCAACGTCCTGACTTTC; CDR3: CASSLNPTTGEGANVLTF
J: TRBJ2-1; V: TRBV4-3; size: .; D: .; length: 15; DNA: TGCGCCAGCAGCCAAGATGGAGGGCCAGGGAATGAGCAGTTCTTC; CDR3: CASSQDGGPGNEQFF
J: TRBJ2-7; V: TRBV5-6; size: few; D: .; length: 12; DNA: TGTGCCAGCAGCTTCCAGACAGAAAGGGTGTACTTC; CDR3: CASSFQTERVYF
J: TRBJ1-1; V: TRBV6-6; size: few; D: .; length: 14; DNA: TGTGCCAGCAGCAAACCCCCCCTGAACACTGAAGCTTTCTTT; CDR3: CASSKPPLNTEAFF
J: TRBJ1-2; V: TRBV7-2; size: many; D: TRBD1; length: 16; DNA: TGTGCCAGCAGCTTGGTATCGGCAGGGGGGAACTATGGCTACACCTTC; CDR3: CASSLVSAGGNYGYTF
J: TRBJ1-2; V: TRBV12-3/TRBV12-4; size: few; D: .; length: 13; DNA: TGTGCCAGCAGTCTTAGACAGACCCATGGCTACACCTTC; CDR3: CASSLRQTHGYTF
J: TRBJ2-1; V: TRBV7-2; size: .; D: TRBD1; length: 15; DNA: TGTGCCAGCAGCTTAGGCACAGGGGGTATGAATGAGCAGTTCTTC; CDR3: CASSLGTGGMNEQFF
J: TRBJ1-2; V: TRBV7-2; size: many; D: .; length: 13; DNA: TGTGCCAGCAGCAAGGACAGTTCCTATGGCTACACCTTC; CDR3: CASSKDSSYGYTF
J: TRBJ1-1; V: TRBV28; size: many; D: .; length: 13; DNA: TGTGCCAGCAGTTTTGCGGTGGGCCAGGAAGCTTTCTTT; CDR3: CASSFAVGQEAFF
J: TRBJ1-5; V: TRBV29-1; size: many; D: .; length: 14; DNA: TGCAGCGTCTCTGGGACCCCTCGGAATCAGCCCCAGCATTTT; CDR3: CSVSGTPRNQPQHF
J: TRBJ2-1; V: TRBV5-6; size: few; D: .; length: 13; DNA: TGTGCCACCCAGGGTAAGCTGGGGGATGAGCAGTTCTTC; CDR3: CATQGKLGDEQFF
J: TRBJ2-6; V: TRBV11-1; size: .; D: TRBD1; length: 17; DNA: TGTGCCAGCAGCTTAAGGGCAGGGGGCGCTGGGGCCAACGTCCTGACTTTC; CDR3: CASSLRAGGAGANVLTF
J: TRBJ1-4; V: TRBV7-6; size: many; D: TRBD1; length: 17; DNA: TGTGCCAGCAGCCCCCGGGGAGGGGGCCTGTCTAATGAAAAACTGTTTTTT; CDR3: CASSPRGGGLSNEKLFF
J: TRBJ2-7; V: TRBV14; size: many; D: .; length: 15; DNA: TGTGCCAGCAGCCAAGACAGGGAAAGGGCCTACGAGCAGTACTTC; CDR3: CASSQDRERAYEQYF
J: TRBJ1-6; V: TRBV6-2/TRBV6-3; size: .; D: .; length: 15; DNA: TGTGCCATCAGTCGAGGGGCGACGGATAATTCACCCCTCCACTTT; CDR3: CAISRGATDNSPLHF
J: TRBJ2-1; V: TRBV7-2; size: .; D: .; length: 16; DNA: TGTGCCAGCAGCTCCAGTATGGTCCGGAGTACAGTTGAGCAGTTCTTC; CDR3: CASSSSMVRSTVEQFF
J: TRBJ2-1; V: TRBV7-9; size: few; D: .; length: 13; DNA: TGTGCCAGCAGCCGATCACTAGATAATGAGCAGTTCTTC; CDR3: CASSRSLDNEQFF
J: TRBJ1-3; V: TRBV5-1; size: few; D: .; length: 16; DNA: TGCGCCAGCAGCTTGGAAGGTCTTGTCCCTGGAAACACCATATATTTT; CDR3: CASSLEGLVPGNTIYF
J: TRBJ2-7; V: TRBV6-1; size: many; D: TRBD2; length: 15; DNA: TGTGCCAGCAGTGAATGGAACGAGCGGGGGTACGAGCAGTACTTC; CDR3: CASSEWNERGYEQYF
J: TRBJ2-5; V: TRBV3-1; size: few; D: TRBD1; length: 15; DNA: TGTGCCAGCAGCCAGACAGGGCAGGGACGAGAGACCCAGTACTTC; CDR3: CASSQTGQGRETQYF
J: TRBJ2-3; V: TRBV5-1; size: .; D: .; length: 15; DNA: TGCGCCAGCAGCCCGGGACTTTCCCCCACAGATACGCAGTATTTT; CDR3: CASSPGLSPTDTQYF
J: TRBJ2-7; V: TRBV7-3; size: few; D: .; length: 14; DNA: TGTGCCAGCAGCCCGGGGGATCAGTCCTACGAGCAGTACTTC; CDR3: CASSPGDQSYEQYF